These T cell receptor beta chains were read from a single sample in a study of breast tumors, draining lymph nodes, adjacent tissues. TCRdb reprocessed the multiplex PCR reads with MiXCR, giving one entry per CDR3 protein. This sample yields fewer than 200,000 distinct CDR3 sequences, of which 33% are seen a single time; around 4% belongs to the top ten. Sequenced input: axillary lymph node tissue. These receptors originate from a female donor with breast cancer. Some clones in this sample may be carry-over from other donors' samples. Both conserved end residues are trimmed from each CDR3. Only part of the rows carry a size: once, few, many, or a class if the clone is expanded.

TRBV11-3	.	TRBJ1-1	ASSLVQVTGGTEAF
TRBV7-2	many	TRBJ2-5	ASSLGVGLQETQY
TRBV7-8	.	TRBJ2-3	ASSLVGGKTDTQY
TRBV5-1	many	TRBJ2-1	ASSFDLAGGPLAQF
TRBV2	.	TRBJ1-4	ASREGSGKLF
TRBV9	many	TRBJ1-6	ASSPGQLTYNSPLH
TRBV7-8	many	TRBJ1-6	ASSLEGQGNSPLH
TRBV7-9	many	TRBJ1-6	ASSSTVRQTNLNNSPLH
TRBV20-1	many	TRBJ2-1	SARPGLAGGPTYNEQF
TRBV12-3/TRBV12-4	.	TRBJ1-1	ASSLVRNTEAF
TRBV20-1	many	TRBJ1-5	SARDSGVYSNQPQH
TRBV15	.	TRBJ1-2	ATSSFHGLADYGYT
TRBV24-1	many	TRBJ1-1	ATSSRGPRGTEAF
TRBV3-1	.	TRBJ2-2	ASSQDRTTRAGELF
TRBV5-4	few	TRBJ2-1	ASIGLAGGPDEQF
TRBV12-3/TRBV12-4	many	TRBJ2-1	ASSLARGGRNNEQF
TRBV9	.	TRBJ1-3	ASSRQGAGNTIY
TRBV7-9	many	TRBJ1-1	ASSLTGNTEAF
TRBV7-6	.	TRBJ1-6	ASSTRTGVSPLH
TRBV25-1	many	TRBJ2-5	ASSEPPQGRGQETQY
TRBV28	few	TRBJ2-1	ASSPPTGRDEQF
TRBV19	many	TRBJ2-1	ASSTRGLEQF
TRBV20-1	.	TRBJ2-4	SARETGWEDKNMQY
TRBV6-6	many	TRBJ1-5	ASSYATRTGTQPQH
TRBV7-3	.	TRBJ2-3	ASSLTGLSGGVNEQY
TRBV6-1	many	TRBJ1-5	ASNRDSNQPQH
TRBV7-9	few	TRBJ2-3	ASSSVTDTRY
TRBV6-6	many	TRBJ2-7	ASSYSAGSYEQY
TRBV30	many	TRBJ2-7	AWSGLAGGYEQY
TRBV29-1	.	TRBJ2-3	SPGGVAGNTDTQY
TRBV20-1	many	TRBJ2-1	SARELAVSNEQF
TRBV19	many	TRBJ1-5	ASSISRASGPQH
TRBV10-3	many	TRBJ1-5	AISDSGQPLNQPQH
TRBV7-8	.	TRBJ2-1	ASSYNSVGSVEQF
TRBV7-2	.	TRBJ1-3	ASSKTIY
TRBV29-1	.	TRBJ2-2	SVRLVGQGTGELF
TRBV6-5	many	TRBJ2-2	ASRLRAGELF
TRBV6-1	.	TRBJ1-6	ASSPQPGQPLSPLH
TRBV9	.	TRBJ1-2	ASSVARSDNYGYT
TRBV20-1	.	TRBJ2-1	SARDGWSTATQF
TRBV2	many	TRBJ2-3	ASNDRKEGPTDTQY
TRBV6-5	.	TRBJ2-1	ASSPGSSGSLDEQF
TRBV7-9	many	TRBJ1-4	ASSLFGTGGGTNEKLF
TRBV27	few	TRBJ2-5	ASRQGQGGQETQY
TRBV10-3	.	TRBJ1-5	AISEGVGYPYEQPQH
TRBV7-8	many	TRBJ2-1	ASSLASWGPNEQF
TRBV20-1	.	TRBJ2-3	SARGWGGVGTQY
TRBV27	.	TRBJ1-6	ASGSGRNSPLH
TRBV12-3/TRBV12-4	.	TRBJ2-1	AGRTTTGRRWDEQF
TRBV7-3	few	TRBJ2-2	ASSLLGLAGGPNSGELF
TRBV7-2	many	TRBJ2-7	ASRPFPGQGAREQY
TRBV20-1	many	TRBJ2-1	SAEPGTAYNEQF
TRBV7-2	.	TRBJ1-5	ASSLERGQVQPQH
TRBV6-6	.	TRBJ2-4	ASRRTSGDKNIQY
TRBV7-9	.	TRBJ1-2	ANRGLRVINYGYT